Included here is one T cell receptor (beta chain) sequence, with context. This CDR3 spans 18 amino acids. Deletions cut 4 bases from V and 0 bases from J, with 16 bases between. The germline V gene encodes CDR1 LNHNV and CDR2 YYDKDF (reference sequence). The sample belongs to a study of blood T cell repertoires in COVID-19. On the study more broadly: Spain, Italy and the United States supplied samples that represented acute and convalescent COVID-19. T cells, B-cell-depleted T cells, or PBMCs supplied cDNA or gDNA.

Source study methods: Amplification with reference gene primers provided the estimates of nucleated cell counts. Repertoires were generated with immunoSEQ multiplex PCR, while TCRdb's copy carries only in-frame clones and drops some. The DNA gave D and trimming, while V, J and clone size come from that table. The sample contains 150,000 to 200,000 clones, just under 95% of which appear only once. Sequences were obtained from peripheral blood. The chain employs TRBV15 and TRBJ2-6; perhaps TRBD1 as D (6 bases). This clonotype was obtained from a woman aged 45-65 years with acute or convalescent COVID-19. CDR3 protein: CATSILWDTNSGANVLTF. The DNA for the CDR3 is TGTGCCACCAGCATCTTATGGGACACCAACTCTGGGGCCAACGTCCTGACTTTC.